This TCR beta chain derives from a study of PD-L1 blockade in urothelial cancer. This clone was seen just once. Clones were sequenced by immunoSEQ multiplex PCR, and TCRdb holds only the in-frame ones, with some missing. The sample lists tens of thousands of clones; roughly 80% were seen once. CDR3 length: 14 residues. The V segment lost 8 bases and the J segment 8 bases; nucleotides outside the gene matches: 12. Germline CDR1 WSHSY, CDR2 SAAADI. The time point: pretreatment peripheral blood. The rearrangement joins TRBV10-2 to TRBJ1-3; 7 nucleotides agree with TRBD1. The source material was PBMCs, sampled around atezolizumab (anti-PD-L1) treatment. This receptor was obtained from a man between 40 and 49 years old with urothelial cancer. CDR3 DNA: TGCGCCAGCCACTCCAACAGGGGCTGGGACACCATATATTTT. Amino acid sequence: CASHSNRGWDTIYF.